This TCR beta chain originates from a study of blood T cell repertoires in COVID-19. Overall study context: Samples of COVID-19 (acute and convalescent) were obtained from the United States, Italy and Spain. T cells, B-cell-depleted T cells, or PBMCs provided the cDNA or gDNA that served as material.

Germline V CDR1 and CDR2: KGHSH, LQKENI. V was trimmed by 3 bases and J by 3 bases, leaving 12 bases between them. This CDR3 spans 15 amino acids. In the original workflow: For nucleated cells, counts were estimated from reference gene primer amplification. Clones were sequenced by immunoSEQ multiplex PCR, and TCRdb holds only the in-frame ones, with some missing. V, J and clone size are taken as reported in that table, and D and trimming were inferred from the DNA itself. The top ten clones hold less than 5% of a sample with 330,000 or so clones, roughly 89% of them seen once. Seattle patient enrollment occurred during active infection, with longitudinal follow-up thereafter.

The origin of this receptor is a woman aged 55-70 years with COVID-19, enrolled during active disease. The chain is built from TRBV18 and TRBJ2-1, with D hard to call. The sequenced material came from peripheral blood. CDR3 sequence: CASSPSARHYNEQFF. In nucleotides, the CDR3 is TGTGCCAGCTCACCTTCAGCCAGGCACTACAATGAGCAGTTCTTC.